This T cell receptor (beta chain) was recovered during a study of identical twins. Broader study findings: Beta out-of-frame twin sharing showed a weaker excess. Models underestimated out-of-frame TCR alpha sharing in monozygotic twins.

This clonotype has more than one count but fewer than ten. Its specificity is unknown. It was template switching that added a universal primer site, and there were unique molecular identifiers on the cDNA. TCRdb re-derived calls from the 5' RACE reads in MiXCR, one entry per CDR3 protein. The data contain roughly 1,500,000 distinct CDR3 sequences, under 35% of them singletons. Sequences were obtained from cord blood. The sequence was collected from a newborn girl in good health.

The DNA of the CDR3 is TGTGCCAGCAGTTTAAGAGGGCACGATCAGCCCCAGCATTTT. It yields the protein CASSLRGHDQPQHF. The genes are TRBV27 and TRBJ1-5; D is unclear. CDR1 is MNHEY and CDR2 is SMNVEV in the germline V gene (reference sequence). Trimming pared 2 bases from V and 5 bases from J, leaving 10 bases between. CDR3 length: 14 residues.